This is a list of T cell receptor beta chains from one sample in a study of blood T cell repertoires in COVID-19. Using immunoSEQ multiplex PCR, the repertoire was profiled, and TCRdb retains in-frame clones only, with some absent. The sample has under 85,000 clones; approximately 80% are singletons. The sample comprised peripheral blood. The origin of the receptors is a man aged 55 to 70 with active or convalescent COVID-19. Each CDR3 is given with its conserved first and last residue. A D gene is named only where the DNA matches it firmly. For some rows the clone size is stated as once, few or many, or as a class when expanded; others skip it.

V gene,D gene,clone size,J gene,CDR3 DNA,CDR3 protein
TRBV7-9,NA,NA,TRBJ2-7,TGTGCCAGCAGCCGCCGGGACTACGAGCAGTACTTC,CASSRRDYEQYF
TRBV10-3,NA,NA,TRBJ1-1,TGTGCCATCAGTGAGTCGAGGTTTGAAGCTTTCTTT,CAISESRFEAFF
TRBV9,NA,NA,TRBJ2-3,TGTGCCAGCAGCGTAGTGGGCTTTAGCACAGATACGCAGTATTTT,CASSVVGFSTDTQYF
TRBV6-4,TRBD1,NA,TRBJ1-1,TGTGCCAGCAGCCCGGGACAGGGGTACACTGAAGCTTTCTTT,CASSPGQGYTEAFF
TRBV11-1,TRBD2,NA,TRBJ2-4,TGTGCCAGCAGCTTGCTAGCGGGGGCCCAAAACATTCAGTACTTC,CASSLLAGAQNIQYF
TRBV6-6,TRBD1,NA,TRBJ2-7,TGTGCCAGCATGGACAGGACCTACGAGCAGTACTTC,CASMDRTYEQYF
TRBV20-1,NA,NA,TRBJ2-5,TGCAGTGCTATCCTCCAAGAGACCCAGTACTTC,CSAILQETQYF
TRBV7-9,TRBD1,NA,TRBJ1-1,TGTGCCAGCAGCACCAACAGGGGTTCGGACACTGAAGCTTTCTTT,CASSTNRGSDTEAFF
TRBV10-3,NA,NA,TRBJ1-1,TGTGCCATCAGTGAGTCCGGGACATTACAGAACACTGAAGCTTTCTTT,CAISESGTLQNTEAFF
TRBV6-5,TRBD2,NA,TRBJ2-1,TGTGCCAGCAGTTACCCCCGGGGGGGTTGGGATGAGCAGTTCTTC,CASSYPRGGWDEQFF
TRBV6-5,TRBD1,few,TRBJ1-1,TGTGCCAGCAGCCCGACAGGGAGGAACACTGAAGCTTTCTTT,CASSPTGRNTEAFF
TRBV6-5,NA,NA,TRBJ1-1,TGTGCCAGCAGTTATACAGGGTACACTGAAGCTTTCTTT,CASSYTGYTEAFF
TRBV7-2,NA,NA,TRBJ2-5,TGTGCCAGCAGCTCGACAGTTCGCGAGACCCAGTACTTC,CASSSTVRETQYF
TRBV5-6,TRBD1,NA,TRBJ2-3,TGTGCCAGCAGCTTCGGCAGGGGGCGATCAGATACGCAGTATTTT,CASSFGRGRSDTQYF
TRBV7-3,NA,NA,TRBJ1-1,TGTGCCAGCAGCTTGACAGCCATGAACACTGAAGCTTTCTTT,CASSLTAMNTEAFF
TRBV5-6,TRBD1,NA,TRBJ1-3,TGTGCCAGCAGCTTGGCAGGGGGCTCTGGAAACACCATATATTTT,CASSLAGGSGNTIYF
TRBV5-1,NA,NA,TRBJ2-7,TGCGCCAGCAGCCCCCCAAAAGCCCACTACGAGCAGTACTTC,CASSPPKAHYEQYF
TRBV7-2,TRBD1,NA,TRBJ2-1,TGTGCCAGCAGCAAAGGGACAGGGCGTTACAATGAGCAGTTCTTC,CASSKGTGRYNEQFF
TRBV6-2/TRBV6-3,NA,few,TRBJ2-1,TGTGCCAGCAGTTCAGGATCCGTCCGGGGGGAGCAGTTCTTC,CASSSGSVRGEQFF
TRBV6-2/TRBV6-3,NA,NA,TRBJ1-5,TGTGCCAGCAGTTACTCGTCGGCAGGGGATAGGGGCAATCAGCCCCAGCATTTT,CASSYSSAGDRGNQPQHF
TRBV9,NA,NA,TRBJ1-1,TGTGCCAGCAGCGGGTTGGGCAGCACTGAAGCTTTCTTT,CASSGLGSTEAFF
TRBV29-1,NA,NA,TRBJ2-1,TGCAGCGTTGAAGGGCGGCAGGGCCTAAGCTCCTACAATGAGCAGTTCTTC,CSVEGRQGLSSYNEQFF
TRBV27,TRBD1,NA,TRBJ1-2,TGTGCCAGCAGTTTAGGTCCCGCAGGGGGGAACTATGGCTACACCTTC,CASSLGPAGGNYGYTF
TRBV7-2,NA,NA,TRBJ1-3,TGTGCCAGCAGCTTAGACAGGTCTGGAAACACCATATATTTT,CASSLDRSGNTIYF
TRBV7-8,NA,NA,TRBJ1-2,TGTGCCAGCCAGGCGGAGGGGCCCTCTGGCTACACCTTC,CASQAEGPSGYTF
TRBV7-8,TRBD2,NA,TRBJ2-3,TGTGCCAGCAGACTTATACGACAGCGGGGGGAGAGCACAGATACGCAGTATTTT,CASRLIRQRGESTDTQYF
TRBV9,NA,NA,TRBJ1-1,TGTGCCAGCAGCGTAGGGCAGGTCGGGGACACTGAAGCTTTCTTT,CASSVGQVGDTEAFF
TRBV13,TRBD2,NA,TRBJ2-1,TGTGCCAGCAGCCTTCAGGGACTAGCGGGGGGTGAGCAGTTCTTC,CASSLQGLAGGEQFF
TRBV3-1/TRBV3-2,NA,once,TRBJ2-1,TGTGCCAGCAGCCGGACTGAAAATGAGCAGTTCTTC,CASSRTENEQFF
TRBV3-1/TRBV3-2,NA,NA,TRBJ1-6,TGTGCCAGCAGTTTGGGGGGTGATTCACCCCTCCACTTT,CASSLGGDSPLHF
TRBV5-8,NA,NA,TRBJ1-4,TGTGCCAGCAGCTTGCGTCCGGACATCGGGGAAAAACTGTTTTTT,CASSLRPDIGEKLFF
TRBV25-1,NA,NA,TRBJ2-1,TGTGCCAGCAGTGAATTCCAGGGGCACGACGATGAGCAGTTCTTC,CASSEFQGHDDEQFF
TRBV6-2/TRBV6-3,NA,NA,TRBJ2-7,TGTGCCAGCAGCCCCGCGGTCGAGCAGTACTTC,CASSPAVEQYF
TRBV5-1,TRBD1,NA,TRBJ1-1,TGCGCCAGCAGCTTGACCATGGGACAGGGAACTGAAGCTTTCTTT,CASSLTMGQGTEAFF
TRBV5-5,TRBD1,NA,TRBJ1-2,TGTGCCAGCAGCTTGGACAGGGGCCTTTATTATGGCTACACCTTC,CASSLDRGLYYGYTF
TRBV10-3,TRBD1,NA,TRBJ2-1,TGTGCCATCACTGCGACAGGGGCCTACAATGAGCAGTTCTTC,CAITATGAYNEQFF
TRBV6-5,NA,NA,TRBJ1-3,TGTGCCAGCAGTTACTCGAGTAAGGGGACTGGAAACACCATATATTTT,CASSYSSKGTGNTIYF
TRBV4-3,TRBD1,NA,TRBJ2-2,TGCGCCAGCAGCCAAGGTGGGACAGGGAACGGGGAGCTGTTTTTT,CASSQGGTGNGELFF
TRBV19,NA,NA,TRBJ1-5,TGTGCCAGTAGTATGGGGGGGTACCTTTCAACGGAGCCCCAGCATTTT,CASSMGGYLSTEPQHF
TRBV7-2,NA,few,TRBJ1-5,TGTGCCAGCATCCAGACGGGGGGTGGCAATCAGCCCCAGCATTTT,CASIQTGGGNQPQHF
TRBV6-7,NA,NA,TRBJ1-3,TGTGCTGCCGGGGTTCTGAACTCTGGAAACACCATATATTTT,CAAGVLNSGNTIYF
TRBV11-2,NA,few,TRBJ1-6,TGTGCCAGCACCAGGGGCTTGAGTAATTCACCCCTCCACTTT,CASTRGLSNSPLHF
TRBV13,TRBD2,NA,TRBJ2-3,TGTGCCAGCAGCAAAAGACTAGCGGGGGGGTTGACAGATACGCAGTATTTT,CASSKRLAGGLTDTQYF
TRBV24-1,NA,NA,TRBJ2-2,TGTGCCACCAGTGAAAATAGGAACACCGGGGAGCTGTTTTTT,CATSENRNTGELFF
TRBV6-4,NA,NA,TRBJ2-5,TGTGCCCAGGGGCGGGCGGAGAAGACCCAGTACTTC,CAQGRAEKTQYF
TRBV18,TRBD2,once,TRBJ2-3,TGTGCCAGCTCACGCATGCCCCCGGGACTAGAGGTAGATACGCAGTATTTT,CASSRMPPGLEVDTQYF
TRBV24-1,NA,NA,TRBJ1-2,TGTGCCACCAGTGGGCCCAGGGGCTACACCTTC,CATSGPRGYTF
TRBV19,NA,NA,TRBJ1-1,TGTGCCAGTAGTAGCTCCGGTAACACTGAAGCTTTCTTT,CASSSSGNTEAFF
TRBV27,NA,NA,TRBJ1-6,TGTGCCAGCAGCTCCCGAGGGCCTAACTATAATTCACCCCTCCACTTT,CASSSRGPNYNSPLHF
TRBV5-8,NA,NA,TRBJ2-1,TGTGCCAGCAGCCACAGGCAAGAAGTTGGTATAAATGAGCAGTTCTTC,CASSHRQEVGINEQFF
TRBV14,NA,NA,TRBJ1-2,TGTGCCAGCAGCCAAGAGGGAGGGCGAGGCTACACCTTC,CASSQEGGRGYTF
TRBV27,TRBD1,NA,TRBJ1-2,TGTGCCAGCAGTTTTCCGACAGGGAACTATGGCTACACCTTC,CASSFPTGNYGYTF